One sample yielded the 25 T cell receptor beta chains listed below, sequenced in a study of blood T cell repertoires in COVID-19. The repertoire was sequenced with immunoSEQ multiplex PCR; TCRdb's copy has only in-frame clones and lacks some. Among some 220,000 clones, 82% were seen once, and the ten largest hold approximately 5.6%. Sequencing was performed on peripheral blood. Source of these receptors: a woman in her seventies with COVID-19, enrolled during active disease.

The genes are TRBV6-1 and TRBJ1-5; TRBD1 matches 7 bases. Germline lookup yields CDR1 MNHNS and CDR2 SASEGT. The CDR3 contains 16 residues. The V gene end was trimmed by 0 bases and the J gene end by 2 bases; junction bases not matched to a gene: 4. CDR3 sequence: CASSEAGQWGNQPQHF. CDR3 nucleotides: TGTGCCAGCAGTGAAGCGGGACAGTGGGGCAATCAGCCCCAGCATTTT.

J is TRBJ2-1 and V is TRBV9, with D hard to call. Per germline, CDR1 SGDLS and CDR2 YYNGEE. Deletions cut 0 bases from V and 7 bases from J, with 11 bases between. The CDR3 has 14 amino acids. In DNA, the CDR3 is TGTGCCAGCAGCGTAGCGAGCGCTGGGAATGAGCAGTTCTTC. Its translation: CASSVASAGNEQFF.

This clone was observed once. V and J are TRBV28 and TRBJ1-6; weak D call: TRBD1 (6 bases). From germline, CDR1 is MDHEN and CDR2 SYDVKM. The CDR3 is made up of 14 amino acids. Trimming took 5 bases from V and 10 from J, leaving 15 bases between them. The CDR3 DNA follows: TGTGCCAGCAGTCCACAGGGTTTCAGCTCACCCCTCCACTTT. Amino acids: CASSPQGFSSPLHF.

This sequence joins TRBV7-9 and TRBJ2-1; 9 nucleotides align to TRBD2. This CDR3 has 15 residues. The germline gives CDR1 SEHNR, CDR2 FQNEAQ (reference sequence). Trimming cost V 1 base and J 2 bases; bases outside gene matches: 0. CDR3 DNA sequence: TGTGCCAGCAGCTTAGGCGGGAGGGCCTACAATGAGCAGTTCTTC. It specifies CASSLGGRAYNEQFF.

V gene TRBV7-2 combines with J gene TRBJ1-2; D is possibly TRBD1 (5 bases). The V end lost 4 bases, the J end lost 0 bases, and 15 bases lay between the germline ends. The CDR3 extends over 16 amino acids. CDR1 is SGHTA and CDR2 is FQGNSA in the germline V gene. In DNA form, the CDR3 reads TGTGCCAGCAGCTACTGGCCCATGGACACTAACTATGGCTACACCTTC. Its protein is CASSYWPMDTNYGYTF. Using reference TRBV7-2 and TRBJ1-2 for the parts outside the CDR3, the full variable domain is GAGVSQSPSNKVTEKGKDVELRCDPISGHTALYWYRQSLGQGLEFLIYFQGNSAPDKSGLPSDRFSAERTGGSVSTLTIQRTQQEDSAVYLCASSYWPMDTNYGYTFGSGTRLTVV.

The V call is TRBV3-1 (or the pseudogene TRBV3-2), the J call TRBJ2-1; 7 nucleotides agree with TRBD2. The V gene's germline CDR1 is LGHDT and CDR2 YNNKEL (reference sequence). There are 14 residues in the CDR3. After removal of 5 bases from V and 5 bases from J, the junction contained 6 bases not matched to a gene. CDR3 sequence (DNA): TGTGCCAGCAGCGCAAGGGGAGGGGACAATGAGCAGTTCTTC. It translates to CASSARGGDNEQFF.

This clone was recorded a few times. This chain joins TRBV5-1 and TRBJ2-3; 9 nucleotides agree with TRBD1. The CDR3 contains 18 residues. The ends lost 0 bases at V and 1 base at J; junction bases unmatched: 9. The germline gives CDR1 SGHRS, CDR2 YFSETQ. The CDR3 is CASSLVAGTGFRTDTQYF. The CDR3 DNA reads as TGCGCCAGCAGCTTGGTAGCCGGGACAGGGTTTCGCACAGATACGCAGTATTTT.

The chain uses TRBV5-6 and TRBJ1-5; D may be TRBD1 (5 bases). Germline CDR1 and CDR2: SGHDT and YYEEEE. Trimming shortened V by 2 bases and J by 2 bases, and 17 bases separated the two germline ends. This CDR3 region has 17 residues. The CDR3 DNA reads TGTGCCAGCAGCTTCGGGCCCGAATCGGGGGGCAATCAGCCCCAGCATTTT. Amino acids: CASSFGPESGGNQPQHF.

The rearrangement joins TRBV5-4 to TRBJ2-1; D unresolved. Germline loops: CDR1 SGHNT, CDR2 YYREEE (reference sequence). Trimming stripped 1 base from V and 2 bases from J, with 10 bases between. CDR3 length: 15 amino acids. The CDR3 loop is CASSLMVGAYNEQFF. For the CDR3, the DNA is TGTGCCAGCAGCTTGATGGTAGGAGCCTACAATGAGCAGTTCTTC.

The chain links TRBV4-3 to TRBJ2-7, with 9 bases lining up with TRBD1. The germline CDR1 and CDR2 sequences are LGHNA and YSLEER. V was pared by 1 base and J by 4 bases, with 5 bases of the junction left unmatched. CDR3 length equals 15 residues. The CDR3, as DNA: TGCGCCAGCAGCCAAGTTACAGGGGGCGGGTACGAGCAGTACTTC. This translates into CASSQVTGGGYEQYF.

This clone was counted only a few times. The rearrangement links TRBV27 to TRBJ2-2; TRBD2 aligns across 8 bases. Losses at the gene ends were 6 bases for V and 7 bases for J; bases not matched to a gene: 10. The CDR3 sequence is 15 residues long. Germline V gene sequence: CDR1 MNHEY, CDR2 SMNVEV (reference sequence). The DNA of the CDR3 is TGTGCCAGCAGCTCGGGACTAGGAATGATCGGGGAGCTGTTTTTT. Residues: CASSSGLGMIGELFF.

The rearrangement links TRBV6-4 to TRBJ1-5; D call uncertain. The ends were cut back, 5 bases at V and 6 bases at J, with 14 bases in the middle. Germline loops: CDR1 MRHNA, CDR2 SNTAGT. The CDR3 has 14 residues. The CDR3 nucleotides are TGTGCCAGCAGTTTGGACGGGATGGGTCAGCCCCAGCATTTT. This encodes CASSLDGMGQPQHF.

V gene TRBV28 combines with J gene TRBJ1-3; TRBD1 might be the D (5 bases). Germline CDR1 reads MDHEN; CDR2 reads SYDVKM. The CDR3 has 16 amino acids. V was clipped by 2 bases and J by 2 bases, with 13 bases between them. CDR3 in DNA: TGTGCCAGCAGTTTAATGTCGGGGGGAACTGGAAACACCATATATTTT. This codes for CASSLMSGGTGNTIYF. The whole variable domain, remainder taken from reference TRBV28 and TRBJ1-3, is DVKVTQSSRYLVKRTGEKVFLECVQDMDHENMFWYRQDPGLGLRLIYFSYDVKMKEKGDIPEGYSVSREKKERFSLILESASTNQTSMYLCASSLMSGGTGNTIYFGEGSWLTVV.

The V call is TRBV7-2, the J call TRBJ1-2, with D unclear. The CDR3 is made up of 14 amino acids. Germline CDR1 is SGHTA and CDR2 is FQGNSA. The V gene lost 3 bases and the J gene lost 4 bases, with 12 bases spanning the gap. The CDR3 nucleotides are TGTGCCAGCAGCTTCGGGATGGCGGTCTATGGCTACACCTTC. Translating gives CASSFGMAVYGYTF.

The table lists this clone with many counts. This chain uses TRBV29-1 with TRBJ1-5; 9 bases are a match to TRBD1. Per germline, CDR1 SQVTM and CDR2 ANQGSEA. The V and J ends lost 3 bases and 6 bases, in that order; junction bases with no gene match: 6. The CDR3 extends over 14 amino acids. CDR3 sequence: CSVDSGTGSQPQHF. In DNA, the CDR3 is TGCAGCGTTGACTCCGGGACAGGGAGTCAGCCCCAGCATTTT.

The rearrangement uses TRBV30 and TRBJ2-7, with 8 bases that match TRBD2. Trimming at V came to 2 bases and at J to 5 bases, leaving 14 bases not matched to a gene. Per the germline V gene, CDR1 is GTSNPN and CDR2 is SVGIG (reference sequence). This CDR3 contains 16 residues. The CDR3 DNA reads as TGTGCCTGGAGTTTCCCCTCACCCCCCGGGAGGGACGAGCAGTACTTC. Translation: CAWSFPSPPGRDEQYF.

The chain combines TRBV13 with TRBJ1-5; TRBD1 matches at 7 bases. CDR3 length: 13 residues. V trimming: 4 bases; J trimming: 7 bases; junction bases outside the gene matches: 4. In germline, CDR1 is PRHDT, CDR2 FYEKMQ (reference sequence). The CDR3 loop reads CASSYTGDQPQHF. CDR3 bases: TGTGCCAGCAGCTACACAGGGGACCAGCCCCAGCATTTT.

The CDR3 reads CSAATGGNEKLFF. The CDR3 DNA follows: TGCAGCGCCGCGACAGGGGGAAATGAAAAACTGTTTTTT. This rearrangement joins TRBV29-1 to TRBJ1-4; 9 bases align to TRBD1. With 7 bases clipped from V and 5 bases from J, the junction kept 5 bases outside the gene matches. The length of the CDR3 is 13 residues. Germline-derived CDR1 and CDR2 are SQVTM and ANQGSEA.

The rearrangement links TRBV30 to TRBJ1-2; TRBD1 matches 11 bases. The CDR3 loop spans 20 amino acids. Germline V CDR1 and CDR2: GTSNPN, SVGIG (reference sequence). V lost 1 base to trimming and J lost 1 base; unmatched junction nucleotides: 17. For the CDR3, the DNA is TGTGCCTGGAGTGGAACCAAGGACAGGGGGCGTCAGTCTGGTAACTATGGCTACACCTTC. Translation: CAWSGTKDRGRQSGNYGYTF.

This clone appeared once. The gene calls are TRBV6-2 or TRBV6-3 and TRBJ2-7; 7 bases line up with TRBD1. This CDR3 contains 12 residues. Germline values: CDR1 MNHEY, CDR2 SVGEGT. Trimming took 5 bases from V and 6 from J; bases not matched to a gene: 4. CDR3 region: CASSRGPLEQYF. CDR3 DNA sequence: TGTGCCAGCAGTAGGGGGCCTCTCGAGCAGTACTTC.

In its sample, this clone was seen many times. The chain is built from TRBV11-2 and TRBJ1-4; D not certain. The CDR3 runs 15 residues. Germline V gene sequence: CDR1 SGHAT, CDR2 FQNNGV. Trimming removed 6 bases from V and 4 bases from J, with 15 bases in between. Here the CDR3 reads CASRQRGGINEKLFF. The CDR3 DNA reads as TGTGCCAGCAGACAACGCGGAGGGATTAATGAAAAACTGTTTTTT.

V and J are TRBV15 and TRBJ2-1, with TRBD2 identical over 10 bases. The ends lost 1 base at V and 5 bases at J; junction bases unmatched: 2. Germline V gene data show CDR1 as LNHNV and CDR2 as YYDKDF (reference sequence). This CDR3 contains 15 residues. CDR3 bases: TGTGCCACCAGCAGAGGAGGACTAGCGGACAATGAGCAGTTCTTC. Amino acid sequence: CATSRGGLADNEQFF.

The chain recombines TRBV18 with TRBJ1-4, with D perhaps matching TRBD1 (5 bases). Germline CDR1 is KGHSH and CDR2 is LQKENI. CDR3 length equals 14 residues. V lost 7 bases and J 4 bases, leaving 13 bases between the germline ends. CDR3 in DNA: TGTGCCAGCTACTCGGGACTGAATAATGAAAAACTGTTTTTT. This gives the protein CASYSGLNNEKLFF.

The chain links TRBV29-1 to TRBJ1-1, with 10 bases that match TRBD1. Looked up from germline, CDR1 is SQVTM and CDR2 is ANQGSEA. The junction had 6 bases not matched to a gene; V was cut back by 5 bases and J by 0 bases. CDR3 length: 15 amino acids. CDR3 region: CSVRQGAVMNTEAFF. In nucleotides, the CDR3 is TGCAGCGTTCGACAGGGGGCAGTCATGAACACTGAAGCTTTCTTT. The full variable domain, rest sourced from reference TRBV29-1 and TRBJ1-1, is SAVISQKPSRDICQRGTSLTIQCQVDSQVTMMFWYRQQPGQSLTLIATANQGSEATYESGFVIDKFPISRPNLTFSTLTVSNMSPEDSSIYLCSVRQGAVMNTEAFFGQGTRLTVV.

In this sample, this clone turned up once. This rearrangement joins TRBV21-1 to TRBJ1-2; the table's D call, TRBD1, has no DNA check behind it. TRBV21-1 is a documented pseudogene. CDR3 length: 20 residues. The CDR3 spells CASSSRDSGPPLNLNYGYTF. For the CDR3, the DNA is TGTGCCAGCAGCTCCCGGGACAGCGGCCCACCTCTCAACTTAAACTATGGCTACACCTTC.